These 30 T cell receptor beta chains were sequenced from one sample in a study of PD-1 blockade in classical Hodgkin lymphoma. Specified time point: cycle 4 day 1 (C4D1), after more than five weeks of nivolumab. Each patient experienced a relapse that followed autologous stem cell transplantation, and brentuximab vedotin exposure varied. Some clones are missing from TCRdb's copy, which holds only in-frame ones; the method was immunoSEQ multiplex PCR. Among about 64,000 clones listed, 91% were seen once. The source was peripheral blood mononuclear cells (PBMCs), collected before the fourth cycle of nivolumab. The receptors shown here come from a human donor with classical Hodgkin lymphoma.

The chain employs TRBV29-1 and TRBJ2-1; tentatively, D is TRBD1 (6 bases). CDR3 size: 12 residues. Germline values: CDR1 SQVTM, CDR2 ANQGSEA. V was cut by 8 bases and J by 6 bases, with 14 bases left in between. The CDR3 DNA sequence: TGCAGCCATCGGAGAGGGGGCAATGAGCAGTTCTTC. Its protein is CSHRRGGNEQFF.

The chain couples TRBV25-1 to TRBJ1-2; possible D gene TRBD1, 6 bases. Germline V lookup: CDR1 MGHDK, CDR2 SYGVNS. This CDR3 region has 15 residues. Trimming took 2 bases from V and 2 from J, leaving 12 bases between them. Here the CDR3 reads CASSEGGTGNYGYTF. CDR3 sequence (DNA): TGTGCCAGCAGTGAAGGCGGAACAGGGAACTATGGCTACACCTTC.

This clone occurred once. V gene TRBV2 combines with J gene TRBJ2-3; D not resolved. Per germline, CDR1 SNHLY and CDR2 FYNNEI. This CDR3 has 15 residues. V lost 7 bases and J lost 3, with 17 bases in between. CDR3 residues: CASTPGPSLTDTQYF. The DNA for the CDR3 is TGTGCCAGCACTCCCGGTCCTTCTTTAACAGATACGCAGTATTTT. The whole variable domain, remainder taken from reference TRBV2 and TRBJ2-3, is EPEVTQTPSHQVTQMGQEVILRCVPISNHLYFYWYRQILGQKVEFLVSFYNNEISEKSEIFDDQFSVERPDGSNFTLKIRSTKLEDSAMYFCASTPGPSLTDTQYFGPGTRLTVL.

The CDR3 sequence: CASSYLPEYTEAFF. CDR3 nucleotides: TGTGCCAGCAGTTACTTACCCGAATACACTGAAGCTTTCTTT. The V call is TRBV6-5, the J call TRBJ1-1, with D uncertain. Germline loops: CDR1 MNHEY, CDR2 SVGAGI. The CDR3 has 14 residues. The V end was cut by 1 base, the J end by 3 bases, with 9 bases between.

The chain uses TRBV18 and TRBJ1-1; possibly TRBD1 for D (5 bases). CDR3 size: 14 residues. Germline V lookup: CDR1 KGHSH, CDR2 LQKENI. V lost 2 bases, J lost 7 bases, and 14 bases lay in between. CDR3 nucleotides: TGTGCCAGCTCACCAATAGGCAGGGCAAATGAAGCTTTCTTT. It encodes CASSPIGRANEAFF.

The chain carries TRBV30 and TRBJ2-7; D remains unclear. Trimming pared 4 bases from V and 5 bases from J, leaving 9 bases between. This CDR3 contains 11 residues. Germline CDR1 reads GTSNPN; CDR2 reads SVGIG (reference sequence). This CDR3 reads CAWIFRHEQYF. The CDR3, as DNA: TGTGCCTGGATCTTCCGCCACGAGCAGTACTTC.

This rearrangement joins TRBV2 to TRBJ2-7; no clear D. Trimming cost V 8 bases and J 4 bases, with 6 bases left between them. The V gene's germline CDR1 is SNHLY and CDR2 FYNNEI. CDR3 length: 10 amino acids. The CDR3 loop reads CASFYYEQYF. CDR3 coding DNA: TGTGCCAGCTTTTATTACGAGCAGTACTTC.

This chain connects TRBV5-1 to TRBJ2-7, with 7 bases lining up with TRBD2. The trim removed 4 bases at V and 5 bases at J, leaving 12 bases unmatched. Germline CDR1 and CDR2: SGHRS and YFSETQ. The CDR3 has 15 residues. Here the CDR3 DNA reads TGCGCCAGCAGCCGGGAGGACCCCCGCGGTGACGAGCAGTACTTC. The encoded protein is CASSREDPRGDEQYF.

The V gene is TRBV19, the J gene TRBJ1-1; 8 nucleotides agree with TRBD1. Per germline, CDR1 LNHDA and CDR2 SQIVND (reference sequence). This CDR3 region has 18 residues. The V and J ends lost 0 bases and 0 bases, in that order; junction bases with no gene match: 9. The CDR3 sequence: CASSIDPFRTGLNTEAFF. The CDR3 region has the DNA TGTGCCAGTAGTATAGACCCCTTCCGGACAGGGCTGAACACTGAAGCTTTCTTT.

V usage is TRBV7-2 and J usage is TRBJ2-3, with D perhaps matching TRBD2 (6 bases). Germline lookup yields CDR1 SGHTA and CDR2 FQGNSA. Trimming left V 1 base short and J 0 bases short, with 14 bases between. This CDR3 is 17 amino acids long. The CDR3 protein is CASSLVPGGYSTDTQYF. For the CDR3, the DNA is TGTGCCAGCAGCTTAGTACCTGGGGGGTATAGCACAGATACGCAGTATTTT.

The chain carries TRBV13 and TRBJ1-2; 8 nucleotides line up with TRBD1. The V gene's germline CDR1 is PRHDT and CDR2 FYEKMQ (reference sequence). This CDR3 has 14 residues. J gave up 7 bases and V 4 bases, and 8 bases lay outside the gene matches. CDR3 bases: TGTGCCAGCAGCTCCCTCCGGGACAGGTTTGGCTACACCTTC. Translating it yields CASSSLRDRFGYTF.

V gene TRBV10-3 combines with J gene TRBJ1-2; 7 bases fit TRBD1. Germline lookup yields CDR1 ENHRY and CDR2 SYGVKD. Trimming at V came to 6 bases and at J to 4 bases, leaving 8 bases not matched to a gene. The CDR3 extends over 14 amino acids. CDR3 protein: CAIRATGDLYGYTF. CDR3 nucleotide sequence: TGTGCCATCAGAGCAACAGGGGACCTCTATGGCTACACCTTC.

The J gene is TRBJ1-5, the V gene TRBV6-5; no reliable D call. Between the trimmed V and J ends, which lost 0 bases and 8 bases, there was a span of 11 bases. Germline lookup yields CDR1 MNHEY and CDR2 SVGAGI. There are 14 residues in the CDR3. The CDR3 here is CASSYSPLSKPQHF. CDR3 coding DNA: TGTGCCAGCAGTTACTCGCCCCTTAGCAAGCCCCAGCATTTT.

The chain joins TRBV10-1 to TRBJ2-5, with unresolved D. The CDR3 runs 13 residues. With 2 bases removed from V and 4 bases from J, the gap between germline ends came to 8 bases. CDR1 WNHNN and CDR2 SYGVQD come from the germline V gene (reference sequence). DNA for the CDR3: TGCGCCAGCAGTGAGAGGATGCGAGAGACCCAGTACTTC. Protein sequence: CASSERMRETQYF.

The rearrangement uses TRBV2 and TRBJ1-1; no firm D call. Germline assignment: CDR1 SNHLY and CDR2 FYNNEI. The CDR3 is 13 residues long. V was trimmed by 1 base and J by 1 base, leaving 4 bases between them. The CDR3 spells CASSEGGNTEAFF. The CDR3 DNA reads as TGTGCCAGCAGTGAAGGGGGGAACACTGAAGCTTTCTTT.

This clone has just one count. The sample has other DNA sequences that encode this CDR3 too. CDR3 sequence (DNA): TGTGCCAGCAGAGCCGGGACAGGGGTCAATGAGCAGTTCTTC. As protein: CASRAGTGVNEQFF. The V and J genes are TRBV6-1 and TRBJ2-1; the match to TRBD1 covers 10 bases. V trimming: 6 bases; J trimming: 6 bases; junction bases outside the gene matches: 5. Germline V lookup: CDR1 MNHNS, CDR2 SASEGT. The CDR3 has 14 amino acids.

The rearrangement links TRBV27 to TRBJ2-7; maybe TRBD1 (6 bases). This CDR3 has 14 residues. The germline V gene has CDR1 MNHEY and CDR2 SMNVEV (reference sequence). The ends were cut back, 1 base at V and 3 bases at J, with 10 bases in the middle. The CDR3 is CASSLLGGNYEQYF. The DNA for the CDR3 is TGTGCCAGCAGTTTATTAGGGGGAAACTACGAGCAGTACTTC.

V gene TRBV2 combines with J gene TRBJ1-5, with 10 bases fitting TRBD1. The CDR3 consists of 16 residues. After removal of 6 bases from V and 7 bases from J, the junction contained 12 bases not matched to a gene. Germline assignment: CDR1 SNHLY and CDR2 FYNNEI. The CDR3 is CASRIPGQGRQQPQHF. The CDR3 nucleotides are TGTGCCAGCAGGATACCGGGACAGGGGAGACAGCAGCCCCAGCATTTT. The variable domain in full, completed from reference TRBV2 and TRBJ1-5, reads EPEVTQTPSHQVTQMGQEVILRCVPISNHLYFYWYRQILGQKVEFLVSFYNNEISEKSEIFDDQFSVERPDGSNFTLKIRSTKLEDSAMYFCASRIPGQGRQQPQHFGDGTRLSIL.

The V gene is TRBV30, the J gene TRBJ1-1; weak D call: TRBD1 (5 bases). This CDR3 contains 15 residues. V lost 5 bases and J lost 0, with 16 bases in between. Germline CDR1 GTSNPN, CDR2 SVGIG (reference sequence). CDR3 loop: CAWHWGGVLNTEAFF. The CDR3 DNA reads TGTGCCTGGCATTGGGGGGGGGTCCTGAACACTGAAGCTTTCTTT.

A single count supports this clone. The V gene is TRBV11-2, the J gene TRBJ2-2; no reliable D call. V lost 3 bases and J 4 bases, leaving 9 bases between the germline ends. This CDR3 comprises 14 residues. The germline V gene has CDR1 SGHAT and CDR2 FQNNGV. Here the CDR3 DNA reads TGTGCCAGCAGCTTTATAGCAATCACCGGGGAGCTGTTTTTT. Its protein is CASSFIAITGELFF.

The chain carries TRBV19 and TRBJ1-2; the D is unclear. The CDR3 has 15 amino acids. The germline CDR1 and CDR2 sequences are LNHDA and SQIVND (reference sequence). V was shortened by 1 base and J by 8 bases, with 17 bases between the two germline ends. CDR3 coding DNA: TGTGCCAGTAGTATAGTTGGCGGGTCGTATGGAGGCTACACCTTC. Translating it yields CASSIVGGSYGGYTF.

The rearrangement uses TRBV10-3 and TRBJ1-5; D gene ambiguous. CDR1 ENHRY and CDR2 SYGVKD come from the germline V gene. The V gene lost 2 bases and the J gene lost 2 bases, with 10 bases spanning the gap. CDR3 length equals 15 residues. CDR3 nucleotides: TGTGCCATCAGTGAGCCAGACACGGGCAATCAGCCCCAGCATTTT. Amino acids: CAISEPDTGNQPQHF.

The V gene is TRBV30, the J gene TRBJ2-7; possible D gene TRBD1, 6 bases. Germline values: CDR1 GTSNPN, CDR2 SVGIG (reference sequence). V was shortened by 3 bases and J by 11 bases, with 14 bases between the two germline ends. This CDR3 has 11 amino acids. This chain's CDR3 is CAWRSRDIEYF. In DNA form, the CDR3 reads TGTGCCTGGAGGAGCCGGGACATTGAGTACTTC.

The V call is TRBV6-6, the J call TRBJ1-1; a weak D match, TRBD1 (5 bases). Germline V lookup: CDR1 MNHNY, CDR2 SVGAGI (reference sequence). This CDR3 has 12 amino acids. The V end lost 5 bases, the J end lost 8 bases, and 12 bases lay between the germline ends. CDR3 protein: CASSRLRGEAFF. The CDR3 DNA follows: TGTGCCAGCAGTCGCTTACGGGGGGAAGCTTTCTTT.

This chain joins TRBV7-9 and TRBJ1-2, with 8 bases fitting TRBD1. The V gene end was trimmed by 2 bases and the J gene end by 5 bases; junction bases not matched to a gene: 7. This CDR3 has 15 residues. Germline lookup yields CDR1 SEHNR and CDR2 FQNEAQ (reference sequence). CDR3 amino acids: CASSLTGQETYGYTF. The CDR3 DNA sequence: TGTGCCAGCAGCTTAACGGGACAGGAGACTTATGGCTACACCTTC. The entire variable domain, with the rest obtained from reference TRBV7-9 and TRBJ1-2, is as follows: DTGVSQNPRHKITKRGQNVTFRCDPISEHNRLYWYRQTLGQGPEFLTYFQNEAQLEKSRLLSDRFSAERPKGSFSTLEIQRTEQGDSAMYLCASSLTGQETYGYTFGSGTRLTVV.

The chain links TRBV14 to TRBJ2-2; D may be TRBD1 (6 bases). The CDR3 is 15 amino acids. V was cut by 1 base and J by 8 bases, with 14 bases left in between. Germline CDR1 SGHDN, CDR2 FVKESK. CDR3 sequence: CASSQAIHRVGELFF. The CDR3 DNA is TGTGCCAGCAGCCAAGCGATCCACAGGGTAGGGGAGCTGTTTTTT. Complete variable domain (other parts from reference TRBV14 and TRBJ2-2): EAGVTQFPSHSVIEKGQTVTLRCDPISGHDNLYWYRRVMGKEIKFLLHFVKESKQDESGMPNNRFLAERTGGTYSTLKVQPAELEDSGVYFCASSQAIHRVGELFFGEGSRLTVL.

There are a few counts of this clone. This chain joins TRBV13 and TRBJ1-2; D gene ambiguous. This CDR3 has 15 residues. Trimming removed 0 bases at V and 1 base at J, with 9 bases between. CDR1 is PRHDT, CDR2 FYEKMQ, per germline (reference sequence). The CDR3 nucleotides are TGTGCCAGCAGCTTAGGGTTCAGTCTTAACTATGGCTACACCTTC. Its protein product is CASSLGFSLNYGYTF.

The genes are TRBV10-3 and TRBJ1-3, with D maybe TRBD1 (5 bases). This CDR3 contains 14 residues. Germline CDR1 is ENHRY and CDR2 is SYGVKD. The V end lost 5 bases, the J end lost 4 bases, and 12 bases lay between the germline ends. DNA for the CDR3: TGTGCCATCAGTTCGTTCAGGGTCGGAAACACCATATATTTT. Translated, it gives CAISSFRVGNTIYF.

The chain joins TRBV30 to TRBJ2-5; D call uncertain. The V gene's germline CDR1 is GTSNPN and CDR2 SVGIG (reference sequence). V gave up 3 bases and J gave up 5 bases, with 4 bases separating them. CDR3 size: 10 residues. In DNA form, the CDR3 reads TGTGCCTGGAGCGTGGAGACCCAGTACTTC. It encodes CAWSVETQYF.

The chain combines TRBV19 with TRBJ1-1; no clear D. V was shortened by 3 bases and J by 4 bases, with 12 bases between the two germline ends. Per the germline V gene, CDR1 is LNHDA and CDR2 is SQIVND (reference sequence). This CDR3 has 14 amino acids. CDR3 protein: CASSMPEIPTEAFF. CDR3 nucleotides: TGTGCCAGTAGTATGCCGGAAATTCCCACTGAAGCTTTCTTT.